The 23 T cell receptor beta chains reported below all come from one sample, sequenced in a study of post-analysis software for immune sequencing data (dated by TCRdb to the mid-2010s). Overall study results and their limits: Several TRBV segments, including TRBV5-6, TRBV5-1 and TRBV20-1, were significantly more frequent in patients than controls.

The antigens for these receptors are not known. Libraries came from PCR. These reads were obtained on an Illumina HiSeq 2500. To reduce PCR and sequencing biases, unique molecular identifiers were incorporated into the TCR beta cDNA libraries. TCRdb trimmed public reads at Q25 via fastp, called clones via MiXCR and kept in-frame beta chains. Each record represents a unique CDR3 protein, reported with the most common genes and DNA among its rows. The sample has almost 700,000 distinct CDR3 sequences on record, 55% to 70% of them singletons. The top ten clonotypes cover approximately 10% of the sample. Sequencing was carried out using blood. The source of these receptors is a girl aged 2 to 10 with multiple sclerosis.

The CDR3 here is CASNDEQYF. For the CDR3, the DNA is TGTGCCAGCAACGACGAGCAGTACTTC. The chain joins TRBV7-2 to TRBJ2-7; no clear D gene. The CDR3 is 9 amino acids. Per the germline V gene, CDR1 is SGHTA and CDR2 is FQGNSA. The V and J ends lost 7 bases and 5 bases respectively, with 3 bases between them.

The CDR3 DNA follows: TGTGCCAGCAGCGTAGACCCGGGAGTTACTGAAGCTTTCTTT. It codes for CASSVDPGVTEAFF. This chain connects TRBV9 to TRBJ1-1; D ambiguous. This CDR3 contains 14 residues. Germline lookup yields CDR1 SGDLS and CDR2 YYNGEE. Trimming took off 0 bases at V and 5 bases at J, with 11 bases between the two ends.

In its sample, this clonotype was seen once. The chain combines TRBV4-3 with TRBJ2-1, with D perhaps TRBD1 or TRBD2 (6 bases each). V lost 2 bases and J lost 6, with 11 bases in between. The CDR3 totals 14 residues. Germline V gene lookup returns CDR1 LGHNA and CDR2 YSLEER. CDR3 in DNA: TGCGCCAGCAGCCAATTAGGGGGGTTCAATGAGCAGTTCTTC. Encoded protein: CASSQLGGFNEQFF.

J is TRBJ2-1 and V is TRBV5-1; 7 bases line up with TRBD1. With V trimmed by 4 bases and J by 4 bases, 11 bases remained unmatched. This CDR3 has 16 amino acids. Germline V gene sequence: CDR1 SGHRS, CDR2 YFSETQ. CDR3 coding DNA: TGCGCCAGCAGCCCCGGTAAGGGGGCGAAGTACAATGAGCAGTTCTTC. This codes for CASSPGKGAKYNEQFF.

This clonotype was counted only a few times. The chain is built from TRBV20-1 and TRBJ2-3; 8 bases are a match to TRBD2. Trimming at V came to 0 bases and at J to 5 bases, leaving 10 bases not matched to a gene. The CDR3 is made up of 16 amino acids. Germline values: CDR1 DFQATT, CDR2 SNEGSKA (reference sequence). The CDR3 bases are TGCAGTGCTAGAGACCTAGGGAGCGGGGGTGGAGATACGCAGTATTTT. Its protein is CSARDLGSGGGDTQYF.

The rearrangement links TRBV20-1 to TRBJ1-2, with a tentative D call TRBD1 (5 bases). Germline CDR1 DFQATT, CDR2 SNEGSKA (reference sequence). This CDR3 is 13 amino acids long. Trimming took 0 bases from V and 6 from J, leaving 11 bases between them. The CDR3 sequence is CSARDLGGDGYTF. CDR3 nucleotides: TGCAGTGCTAGAGATCTGGGGGGGGATGGCTACACCTTC.

The chain is built from TRBV29-1 and TRBJ2-7; D is perhaps TRBD1 (5 bases). V was pared by 3 bases and J by 2 bases, with 17 bases between. The CDR3 length is 15 residues. Per the germline V gene, CDR1 is SQVTM and CDR2 is ANQGSEA. Written as DNA, the CDR3 is TGCAGCGTTGATGGTCGGGCAGGGCACCCCTACGAGCAGTACTTC. Protein sequence: CSVDGRAGHPYEQYF.

The V call is TRBV29-1, the J call TRBJ1-1; no clear D. V was cut by 4 bases and J by 0 bases, with 3 bases left in between. Germline V gives CDR1 SQVTM, CDR2 ANQGSEA. The CDR3 loop spans 11 amino acids. CDR3 residues: CSVVVNTEAFF. The CDR3 DNA is TGCAGCGTTGTTGTGAACACTGAAGCTTTCTTT.

V gene TRBV19 combines with J gene TRBJ1-2, with D perhaps TRBD1 (5 bases). This CDR3 is 15 amino acids long. V was cut by 4 bases and J by 4 bases, with 16 bases left in between. Germline values: CDR1 LNHDA, CDR2 SQIVND (reference sequence). The CDR3 bases are TGTGCCAGTAGTAGTGGTCAGGGAGCCCCCTATGGCTACACCTTC. It is translated as CASSSGQGAPYGYTF.

V usage is TRBV4-2 and J usage is TRBJ2-7; 7 bases align to TRBD2. The CDR3 extends over 17 amino acids. The trim removed 0 bases at V and 0 bases at J, leaving 8 bases unmatched. Per germline, CDR1 LGHNA and CDR2 YNFKEQ. DNA for the CDR3: TGTGCCAGCAGCCAAGAACCTACGGGGGGTGTCTCCTACGAGCAGTACTTC. Translating it yields CASSQEPTGGVSYEQYF.

The chain recombines TRBV20-1 with TRBJ2-5; 7 nucleotides line up with TRBD1. This CDR3 has 14 residues. Germline V CDR1 and CDR2: DFQATT, SNEGSKA (reference sequence). V dropped 5 bases and J dropped 2; count of bases not matched to a gene: 8. The CDR3 reads CSAWTGTSQETQYF. The CDR3 coding sequence is TGCAGTGCTTGGACAGGAACATCGCAAGAGACCCAGTACTTC.

This chain links TRBV20-1 with TRBJ2-5; D is perhaps TRBD2 (5 bases). V shed 3 bases and J shed 11 bases, with 16 bases lying between them. CDR3 size: 12 residues. Germline V gene data show CDR1 as DFQATT and CDR2 as SNEGSKA (reference sequence). Written as DNA, the CDR3 is TGCAGTGCTAGGAGGGCGGAGAGGGAGCAGTACTTC. It yields the protein CSARRAEREQYF.

This chain uses TRBV7-2 with TRBJ2-3; 12 nucleotides match TRBD2. The V gene end was trimmed by 4 bases and the J gene end by 6 bases; junction bases not matched to a gene: 14. From germline, CDR1 is SGHTA and CDR2 FQGNSA. CDR3 size: 18 residues. The CDR3 loop reads CASSSRLDTSGGLDTQYF. DNA of the CDR3: TGTGCCAGCAGCTCTCGTCTGGACACTAGCGGGGGGCTCGATACGCAGTATTTT.

This rearrangement joins TRBV29-1 to TRBJ2-5, with D hard to call. The CDR3 has 12 amino acids. V was clipped by 4 bases and J by 5 bases, with 11 bases between them. Germline V gene lookup returns CDR1 SQVTM and CDR2 ANQGSEA. The CDR3 is CSVVGSWETQYF. For the CDR3, the DNA is TGCAGCGTTGTTGGTAGCTGGGAGACCCAGTACTTC.

The chain recombines TRBV5-6 with TRBJ2-3; D uncertain. The CDR3 runs 15 residues. Trimming removed 2 bases at V and 0 bases at J, with 10 bases between. Germline loops: CDR1 SGHDT, CDR2 YYEEEE. CDR3 in DNA: TGTGCCAGCAGCTTCTGGTCCCCTAGCACAGATACGCAGTATTTT. Translation: CASSFWSPSTDTQYF.

The V gene is TRBV12-3 or TRBV12-4, the J gene TRBJ2-6, with D perhaps matching TRBD1 (6 bases). This CDR3 has 17 amino acids. The germline V and J ends were trimmed by 6 bases and 4 bases, with 19 bases remaining between them. The CDR3: CASSLDRPVGGANVLTF. CDR3 DNA: TGTGCCAGCAGCCTGGACAGACCCGTGGGGGGGGCCAACGTCCTGACTTTC.

The table lists this clonotype with a few counts. V is TRBV11-2 and J is TRBJ2-1; TRBD2 matches 15 bases. The V gene's germline CDR1 is SGHAT and CDR2 FQNNGV. With V trimmed by 5 bases and J by 6 bases, 5 bases remained unmatched. The CDR3 loop spans 16 amino acids. CDR3: CASSAMGLAGGNEQFF. CDR3 in DNA: TGTGCCAGCAGCGCAATGGGACTAGCGGGGGGCAATGAGCAGTTCTTC.

This sequence joins TRBV18 and TRBJ1-1; D gene ambiguous. This CDR3 region has 13 residues. Germline lookup yields CDR1 KGHSH and CDR2 LQKENI. Trimming pared 2 bases from V and 7 bases from J, leaving 11 bases between. CDR3 bases: TGTGCCAGCTCACCAAATCGAGGTGTTGAAGCTTTCTTT. Protein: CASSPNRGVEAFF.

This clonotype has a handful of counts. This chain connects TRBV10-3 to TRBJ2-6, with TRBD1 as a possible D gene (6 bases). The length of the CDR3 is 15 residues. Germline V gene sequence: CDR1 ENHRY, CDR2 SYGVKD. Trimming left V 7 bases short and J 0 bases short, with 10 bases between. CDR3 residues: CAIKDSYSGANVLTF. DNA for the CDR3: TGTGCCATCAAGGACAGTTACTCTGGGGCCAACGTCCTGACTTTC.

The chain couples TRBV6-5 to TRBJ1-4; possible D gene TRBD1, 5 bases. This CDR3 has 16 residues. CDR1 is MNHEY and CDR2 is SVGAGI in the germline V gene. V was shortened by 0 bases and J by 9 bases, with 17 bases between the two germline ends. The CDR3 region is CASSYSRRGGEQKLFF. Written as DNA, the CDR3 is TGTGCCAGCAGTTACTCGAGAAGGGGCGGGGAGCAAAAACTGTTTTTT.

The V gene is TRBV5-1, the J gene TRBJ2-3; a possible D gene is TRBD2 (5 bases). This CDR3 region has 16 residues. Per the germline V gene, CDR1 is SGHRS and CDR2 is YFSETQ. Trimming took off 4 bases at V and 4 bases at J, with 19 bases between the two ends. CDR3 sequence: CASSNGLASSSDTQYF. CDR3 nucleotide sequence: TGCGCCAGCAGCAACGGACTTGCTTCATCGTCAGATACGCAGTATTTT.

Turning to this clonotype: The junction differs from germline at one of its ends, possibly a read error. The chain carries TRBV27 and TRBJ2-1; the D is unclear. The CDR3 totals 16 residues. CDR1 and CDR2 from the germline V gene are MNHEY and SMNVEV (reference sequence). The CDR3 is CASSPLDGRGYYEQFF. In nucleotides, the CDR3 is TGTGCCAGCAGCCCCCTGGACGGACGAGGCTACTATGAGCAGTTCTTC.

The genes are TRBV24-1 and TRBJ2-5; 7 nucleotides agree with TRBD1. The CDR3 has 14 residues. Trimming cost V 3 bases and J 3 bases; bases outside gene matches: 3. CDR1 KGHDR and CDR2 SFDVKD come from the germline V gene. The chain's CDR3 is CATSDRQGEETQYF. CDR3 coding DNA: TGTGCCACCAGTGATCGACAGGGAGAAGAGACCCAGTACTTC.